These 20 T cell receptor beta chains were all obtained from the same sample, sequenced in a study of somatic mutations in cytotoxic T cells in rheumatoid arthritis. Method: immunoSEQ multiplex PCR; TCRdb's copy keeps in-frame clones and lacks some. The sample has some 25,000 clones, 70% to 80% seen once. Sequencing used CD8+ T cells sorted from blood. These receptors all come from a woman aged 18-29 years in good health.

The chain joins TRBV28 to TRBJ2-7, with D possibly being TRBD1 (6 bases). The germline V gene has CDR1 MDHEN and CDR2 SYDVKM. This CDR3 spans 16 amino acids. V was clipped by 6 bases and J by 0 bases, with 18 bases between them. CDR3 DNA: TGTGCCAGCAGCCGCAGCTTACAGGGTACCTCCTACGAGCAGTACGTC. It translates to CASSRSLQGTSYEQYV.

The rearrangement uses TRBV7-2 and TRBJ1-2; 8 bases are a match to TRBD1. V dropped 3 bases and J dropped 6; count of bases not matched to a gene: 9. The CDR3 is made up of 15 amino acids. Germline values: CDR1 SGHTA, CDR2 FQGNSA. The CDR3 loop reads CASSLQLQGGNGYTF. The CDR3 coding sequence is TGTGCCAGCAGCTTGCAACTACAGGGGGGCAATGGCTACACCTTC.

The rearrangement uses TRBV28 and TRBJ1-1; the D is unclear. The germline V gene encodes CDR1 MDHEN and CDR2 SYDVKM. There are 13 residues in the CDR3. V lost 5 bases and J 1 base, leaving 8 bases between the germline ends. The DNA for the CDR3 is TGTGCCAGCAGTCCCGACGGGAACACTGAAGCTTTCTTT. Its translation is CASSPDGNTEAFF.

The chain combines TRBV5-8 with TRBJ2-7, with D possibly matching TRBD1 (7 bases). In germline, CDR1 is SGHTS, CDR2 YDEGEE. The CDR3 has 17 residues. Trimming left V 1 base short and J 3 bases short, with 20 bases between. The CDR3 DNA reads TGTGCCAGCAGCTTGCGCGGGACAGAAGAACTCTACTACGAGCAGTACTTC. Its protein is CASSLRGTEELYYEQYF.

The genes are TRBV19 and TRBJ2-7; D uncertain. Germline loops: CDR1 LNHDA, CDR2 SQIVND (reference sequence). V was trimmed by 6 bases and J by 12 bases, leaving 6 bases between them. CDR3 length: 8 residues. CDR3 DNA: TGTGCCAGTAGGGGCCTGTACGTC. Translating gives CASRGLYV.

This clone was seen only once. CDR3 bases: TGTGCCAGCGGTCCCTGGGGTCCGCGCGGGGAGCTGTTTTTT. Its translation is CASGPWGPRGELFF. The V gene is TRBV27, the J gene TRBJ2-2; no clear D. V lost 8 bases, J lost 7 bases, and 17 bases lay in between. This CDR3 is built from 14 residues. Germline values: CDR1 MNHEY, CDR2 SMNVEV (reference sequence).

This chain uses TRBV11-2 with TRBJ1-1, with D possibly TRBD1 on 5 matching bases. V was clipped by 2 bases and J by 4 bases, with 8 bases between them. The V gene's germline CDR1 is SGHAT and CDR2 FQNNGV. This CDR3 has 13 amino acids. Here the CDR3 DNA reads TGTGCCAGCAGCTTAACCACAGGCACTGAAGCTTTCTTT. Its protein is CASSLTTGTEAFF.

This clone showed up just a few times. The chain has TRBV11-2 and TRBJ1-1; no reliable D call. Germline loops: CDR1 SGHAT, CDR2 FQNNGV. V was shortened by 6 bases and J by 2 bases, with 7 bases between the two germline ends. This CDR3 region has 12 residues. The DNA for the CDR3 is TGTGCCAGCAGGAGGGTTAACACTGAAGCTTTCTTT. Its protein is CASRRVNTEAFF.

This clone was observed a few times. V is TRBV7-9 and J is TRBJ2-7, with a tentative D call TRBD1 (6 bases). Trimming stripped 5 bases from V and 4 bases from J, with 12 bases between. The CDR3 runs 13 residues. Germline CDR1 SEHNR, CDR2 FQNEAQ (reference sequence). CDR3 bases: TGTGCCAGCAGCCCCCCAGGGGTGTACGAGCAGTACTTC. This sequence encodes CASSPPGVYEQYF.

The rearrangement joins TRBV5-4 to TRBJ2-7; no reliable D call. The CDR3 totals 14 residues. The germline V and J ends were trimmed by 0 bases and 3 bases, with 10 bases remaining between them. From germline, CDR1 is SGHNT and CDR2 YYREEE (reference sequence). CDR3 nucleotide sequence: TGTGCCAGCAGCTTGGGCACTTGGGACTACGAGCAGTACTTC. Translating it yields CASSLGTWDYEQYF.

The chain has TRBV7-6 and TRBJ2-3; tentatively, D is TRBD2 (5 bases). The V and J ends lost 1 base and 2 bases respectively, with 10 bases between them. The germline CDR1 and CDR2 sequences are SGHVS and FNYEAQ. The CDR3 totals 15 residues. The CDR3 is CASSLGESPTDTQYF. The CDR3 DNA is TGTGCCAGCAGCTTAGGGGAGTCCCCCACAGATACGCAGTATTTT.

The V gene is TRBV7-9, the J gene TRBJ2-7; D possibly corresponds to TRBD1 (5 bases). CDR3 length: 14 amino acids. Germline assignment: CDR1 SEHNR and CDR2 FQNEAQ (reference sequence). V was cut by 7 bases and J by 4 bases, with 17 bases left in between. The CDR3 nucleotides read TGTGCCAGCACCCCCCTGGACAAGCTTTACGAGCAGTACTTC. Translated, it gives CASTPLDKLYEQYF.

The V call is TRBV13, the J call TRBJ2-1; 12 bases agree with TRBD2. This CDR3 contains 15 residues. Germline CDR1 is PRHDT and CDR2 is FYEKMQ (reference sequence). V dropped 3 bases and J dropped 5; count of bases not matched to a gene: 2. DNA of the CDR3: TGTGCCAGCAGCTTTACTAGCGGGGGGCACAATGAGCAGTTCTTC. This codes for CASSFTSGGHNEQFF.

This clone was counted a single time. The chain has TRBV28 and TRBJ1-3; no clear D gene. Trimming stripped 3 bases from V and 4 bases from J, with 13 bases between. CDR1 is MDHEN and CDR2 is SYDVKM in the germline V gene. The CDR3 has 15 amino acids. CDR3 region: CASSFTLLGGNTIYF. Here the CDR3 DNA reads TGTGCCAGCAGTTTTACCCTCTTGGGAGGAAACACCATATATTTT.

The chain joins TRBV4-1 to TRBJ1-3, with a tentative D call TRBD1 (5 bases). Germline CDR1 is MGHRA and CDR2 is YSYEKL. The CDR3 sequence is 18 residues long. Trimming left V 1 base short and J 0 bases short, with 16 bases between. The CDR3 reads CASSQVIRATFSGNTIYF. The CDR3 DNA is TGCGCCAGCAGCCAAGTTATCAGGGCCACATTCTCTGGAAACACCATATATTTT.

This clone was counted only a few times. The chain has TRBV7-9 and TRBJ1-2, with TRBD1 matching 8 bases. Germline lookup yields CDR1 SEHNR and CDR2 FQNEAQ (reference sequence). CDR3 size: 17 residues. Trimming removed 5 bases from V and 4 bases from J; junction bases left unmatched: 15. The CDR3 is CASSRSPGTGGPYGYTF. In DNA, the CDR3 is TGTGCCAGCAGCCGCTCACCCGGGACAGGCGGTCCCTATGGCTACACCTTC.

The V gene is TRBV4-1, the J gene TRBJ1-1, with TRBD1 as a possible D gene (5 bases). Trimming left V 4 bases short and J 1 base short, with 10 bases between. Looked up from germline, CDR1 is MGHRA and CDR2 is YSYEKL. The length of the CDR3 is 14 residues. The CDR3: CASSLPQGNTEAFF. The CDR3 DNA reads TGCGCCAGCAGCCTCCCTCAGGGGAACACTGAAGCTTTCTTT.

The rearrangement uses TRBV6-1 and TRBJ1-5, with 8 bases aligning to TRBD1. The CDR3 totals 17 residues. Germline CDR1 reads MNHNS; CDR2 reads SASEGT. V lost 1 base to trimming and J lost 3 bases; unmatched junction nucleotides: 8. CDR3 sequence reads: CASSEGVGQELNQPQHF. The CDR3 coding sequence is TGTGCCAGCAGTGAAGGGGTGGGACAGGAGCTCAATCAGCCCCAGCATTTT.

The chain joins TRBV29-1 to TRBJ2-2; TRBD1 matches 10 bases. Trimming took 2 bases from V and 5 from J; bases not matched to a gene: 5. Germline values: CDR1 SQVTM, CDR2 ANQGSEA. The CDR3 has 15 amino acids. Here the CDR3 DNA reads TGCAGCGTTGAAAACTGGACAGGGGGGACCGGGGAGCTGTTTTTT. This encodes CSVENWTGGTGELFF.

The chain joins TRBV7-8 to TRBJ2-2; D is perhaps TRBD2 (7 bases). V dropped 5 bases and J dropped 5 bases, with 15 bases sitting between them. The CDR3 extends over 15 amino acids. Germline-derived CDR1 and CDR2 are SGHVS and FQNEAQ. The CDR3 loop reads CASSAVGGQTGELFF. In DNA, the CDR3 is TGTGCCAGCAGCGCAGTCGGGGGGCAAACCGGGGAGCTGTTTTTT.